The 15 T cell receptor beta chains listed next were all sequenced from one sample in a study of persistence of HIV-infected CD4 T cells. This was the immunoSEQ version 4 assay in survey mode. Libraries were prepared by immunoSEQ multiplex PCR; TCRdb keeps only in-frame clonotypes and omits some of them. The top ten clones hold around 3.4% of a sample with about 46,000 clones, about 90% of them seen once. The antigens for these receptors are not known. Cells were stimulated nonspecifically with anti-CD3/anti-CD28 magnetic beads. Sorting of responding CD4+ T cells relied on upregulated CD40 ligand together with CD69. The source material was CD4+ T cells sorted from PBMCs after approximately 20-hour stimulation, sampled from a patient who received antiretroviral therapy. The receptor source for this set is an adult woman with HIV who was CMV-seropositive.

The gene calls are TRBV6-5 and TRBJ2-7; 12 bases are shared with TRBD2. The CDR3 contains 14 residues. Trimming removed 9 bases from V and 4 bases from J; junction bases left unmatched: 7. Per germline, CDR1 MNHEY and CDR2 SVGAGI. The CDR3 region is CASTKTSGSYEQYF. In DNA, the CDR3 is TGTGCCAGTACAAAGACTAGCGGGAGTTACGAGCAGTACTTC.

As DNA, the CDR3 is TGTGCCAGCAGCCTACGGGACGGTTGGAGCACAGATACGCAGTATTTT. Its protein is CASSLRDGWSTDTQYF. This sequence joins TRBV7-8 and TRBJ2-3; D is tentatively TRBD1 or TRBD2 (5 bases each). The germline V and J ends were trimmed by 5 bases and 0 bases, with 15 bases remaining between them. The CDR3 totals 16 residues. Germline V gene data show CDR1 as SGHVS and CDR2 as FQNEAQ.

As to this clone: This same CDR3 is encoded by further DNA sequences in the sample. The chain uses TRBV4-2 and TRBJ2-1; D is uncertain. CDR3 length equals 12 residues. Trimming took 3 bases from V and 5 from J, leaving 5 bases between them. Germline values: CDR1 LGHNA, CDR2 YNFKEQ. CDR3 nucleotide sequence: TGTGCCAGCAGCCATGAGAACAATGAGCAGTTCTTC. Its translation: CASSHENNEQFF.

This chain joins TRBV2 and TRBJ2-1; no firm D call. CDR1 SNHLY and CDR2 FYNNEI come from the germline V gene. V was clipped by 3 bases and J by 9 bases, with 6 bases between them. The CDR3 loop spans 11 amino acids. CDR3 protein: CASSDWSEQFF. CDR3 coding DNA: TGTGCCAGCAGTGACTGGAGTGAGCAGTTCTTC.

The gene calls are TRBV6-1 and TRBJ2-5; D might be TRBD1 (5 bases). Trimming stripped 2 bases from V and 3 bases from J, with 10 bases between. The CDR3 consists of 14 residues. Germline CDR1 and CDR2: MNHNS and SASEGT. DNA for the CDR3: TGTGCCAGCAGTGAATCAGGCAGGGAAGAGACCCAGTACTTC. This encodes CASSESGREETQYF.

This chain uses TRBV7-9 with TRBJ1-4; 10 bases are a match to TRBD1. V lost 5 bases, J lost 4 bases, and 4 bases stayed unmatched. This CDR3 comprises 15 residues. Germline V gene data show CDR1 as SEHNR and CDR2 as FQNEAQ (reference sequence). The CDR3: CASSRGQGVNEKLFF. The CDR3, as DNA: TGTGCCAGCAGCCGAGGACAGGGGGTTAATGAAAAACTGTTTTTT.

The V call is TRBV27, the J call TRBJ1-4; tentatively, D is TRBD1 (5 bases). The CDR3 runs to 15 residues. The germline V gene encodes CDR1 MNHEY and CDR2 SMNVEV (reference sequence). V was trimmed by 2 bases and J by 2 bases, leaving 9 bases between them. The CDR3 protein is CASSLRRATNEKLFF. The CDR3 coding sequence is TGTGCCAGCAGTTTACGCAGGGCTACTAATGAAAAACTGTTTTTT.

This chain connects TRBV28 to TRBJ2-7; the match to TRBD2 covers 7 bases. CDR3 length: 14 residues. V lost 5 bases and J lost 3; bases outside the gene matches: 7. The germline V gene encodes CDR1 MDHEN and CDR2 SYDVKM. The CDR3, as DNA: TGTGCCAGCAGTCCGGGGGGTGGGTTCTACGAGCAGTACTTC. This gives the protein CASSPGGGFYEQYF.

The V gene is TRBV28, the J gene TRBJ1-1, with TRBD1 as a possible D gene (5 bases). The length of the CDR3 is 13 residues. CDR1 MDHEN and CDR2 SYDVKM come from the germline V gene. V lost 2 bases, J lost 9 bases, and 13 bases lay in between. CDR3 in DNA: TGTGCCAGCAGTTTAATCCGGGGGGGAAAAGCTTTCTTT. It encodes CASSLIRGGKAFF.

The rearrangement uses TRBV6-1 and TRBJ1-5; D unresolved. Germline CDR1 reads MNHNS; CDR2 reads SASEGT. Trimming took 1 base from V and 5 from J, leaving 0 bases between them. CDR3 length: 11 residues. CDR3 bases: TGTGCCAGCAGTGAAGATCAGCCCCAGCATTTT. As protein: CASSEDQPQHF.

CDR3 coding DNA: TGTGCCAGCAGTTTGAGGGGGGATACGCAGTATTTT. Protein: CASSLRGDTQYF. The chain is built from TRBV12-3 or TRBV12-4 and TRBJ2-3, with TRBD1 as a possible D gene (6 bases). Trimming left V 3 bases short and J 6 bases short, with 7 bases between. The CDR3 length is 12 residues.

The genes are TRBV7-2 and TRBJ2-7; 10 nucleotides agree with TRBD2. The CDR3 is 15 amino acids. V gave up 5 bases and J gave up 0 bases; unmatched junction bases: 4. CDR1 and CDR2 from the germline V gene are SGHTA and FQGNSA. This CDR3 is CASSLSGGNSYEQYF. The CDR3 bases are TGTGCCAGCAGCCTTAGCGGGGGGAACTCCTACGAGCAGTACTTC.

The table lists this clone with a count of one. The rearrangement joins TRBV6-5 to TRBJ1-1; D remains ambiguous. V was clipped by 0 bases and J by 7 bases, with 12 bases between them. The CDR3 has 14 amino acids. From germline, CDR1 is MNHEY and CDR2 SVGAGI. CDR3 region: CASSYSRNGDEAFF. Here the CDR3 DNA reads TGTGCCAGCAGTTACTCAAGAAACGGTGATGAAGCTTTCTTT.

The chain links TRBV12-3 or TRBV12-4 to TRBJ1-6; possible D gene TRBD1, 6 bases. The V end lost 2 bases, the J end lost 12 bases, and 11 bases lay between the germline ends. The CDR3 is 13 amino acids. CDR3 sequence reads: CASSLRTERPLHF. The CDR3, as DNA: TGTGCCAGCAGTTTAAGGACAGAGAGACCCCTCCACTTT.

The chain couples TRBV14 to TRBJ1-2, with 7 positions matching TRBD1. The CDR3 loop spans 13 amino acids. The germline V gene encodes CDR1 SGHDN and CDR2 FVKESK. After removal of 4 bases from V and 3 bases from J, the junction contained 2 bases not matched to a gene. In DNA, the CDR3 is TGTGCCAGCAGCCCGGGACAGTACTATGGCTACACCTTC. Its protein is CASSPGQYYGYTF.